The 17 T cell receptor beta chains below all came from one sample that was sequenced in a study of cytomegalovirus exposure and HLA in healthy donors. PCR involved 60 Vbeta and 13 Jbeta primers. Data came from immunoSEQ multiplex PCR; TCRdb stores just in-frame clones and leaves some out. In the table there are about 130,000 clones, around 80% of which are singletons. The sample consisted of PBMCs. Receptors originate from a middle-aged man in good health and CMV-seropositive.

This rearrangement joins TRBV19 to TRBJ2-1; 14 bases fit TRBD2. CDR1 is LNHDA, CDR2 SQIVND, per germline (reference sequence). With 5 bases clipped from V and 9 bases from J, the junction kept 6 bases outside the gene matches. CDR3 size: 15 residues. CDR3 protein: CASSVGLAGGSEQFF. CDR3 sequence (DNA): TGTGCCAGTAGTGTCGGACTAGCGGGAGGTAGTGAGCAGTTCTTC.

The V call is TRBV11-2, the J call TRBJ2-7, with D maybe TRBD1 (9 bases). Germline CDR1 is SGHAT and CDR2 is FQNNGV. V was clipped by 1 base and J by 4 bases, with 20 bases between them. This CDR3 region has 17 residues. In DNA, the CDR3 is TGTGCCAGCAGCTTAGGACGGGGGGGACAGGGAGAATACGAGCAGTACTTC. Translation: CASSLGRGGQGEYEQYF.

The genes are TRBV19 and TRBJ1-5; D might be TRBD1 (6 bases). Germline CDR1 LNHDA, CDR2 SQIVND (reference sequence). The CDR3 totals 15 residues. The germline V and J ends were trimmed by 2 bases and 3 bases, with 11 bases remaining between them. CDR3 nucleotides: TGTGCCAGTAGTATACACAGGGATTACAATCAGCCCCAGCATTTT. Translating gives CASSIHRDYNQPQHF.

The CDR3 sequence is CASSSPVASGKYEQYF. The CDR3 coding sequence is TGTGCCAGCAGCTCTCCGGTTGCTAGCGGGAAGTACGAGCAGTACTTC. The chain has TRBV5-6 and TRBJ2-5, with 9 bases lining up with TRBD2. The J call may be wrong; the DNA end is better matched by TRBJ2-7. Germline-derived CDR1 and CDR2 are SGHDT and YYEEEE. CDR3 length equals 16 residues.

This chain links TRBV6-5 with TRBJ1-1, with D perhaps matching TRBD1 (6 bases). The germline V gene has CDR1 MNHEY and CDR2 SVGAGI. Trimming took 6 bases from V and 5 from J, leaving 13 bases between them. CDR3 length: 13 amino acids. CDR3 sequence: CASRTGQSTEAFF. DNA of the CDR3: TGTGCCAGCAGGACAGGACAATCAACTGAAGCTTTCTTT.

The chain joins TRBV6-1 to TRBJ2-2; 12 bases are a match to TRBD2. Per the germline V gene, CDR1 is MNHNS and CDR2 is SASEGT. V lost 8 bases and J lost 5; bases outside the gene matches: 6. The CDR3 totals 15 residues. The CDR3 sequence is CASGLAGGGTGELFF. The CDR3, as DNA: TGTGCCAGCGGGCTAGCGGGAGGGGGGACCGGGGAGCTGTTTTTT.

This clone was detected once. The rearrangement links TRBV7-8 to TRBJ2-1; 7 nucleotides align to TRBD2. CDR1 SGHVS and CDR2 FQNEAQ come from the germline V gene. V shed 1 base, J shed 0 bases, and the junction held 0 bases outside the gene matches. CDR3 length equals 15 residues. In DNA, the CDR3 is TGTGCCAGCAGCTTAGGGACTAGCTCCTACAATGAGCAGTTCTTC. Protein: CASSLGTSSYNEQFF. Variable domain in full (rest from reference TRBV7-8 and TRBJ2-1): GAGVSQSPRYKVAKRGQDVALRCDPISGHVSLFWYQQALGQGPEFLTYFQNEAQLDKSGLPSDRFFAERPEGSVSTLKIQRTQQEDSAVYLCASSLGTSSYNEQFFGPGTRLTVL.

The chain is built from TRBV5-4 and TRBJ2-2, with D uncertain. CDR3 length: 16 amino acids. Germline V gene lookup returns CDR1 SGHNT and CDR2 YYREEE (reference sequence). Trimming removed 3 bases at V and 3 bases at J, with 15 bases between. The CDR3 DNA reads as TGTGCCAGCAGCTCCCACAGCCGGAAAGACACCGGGGAGCTGTTTTTT. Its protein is CASSSHSRKDTGELFF.

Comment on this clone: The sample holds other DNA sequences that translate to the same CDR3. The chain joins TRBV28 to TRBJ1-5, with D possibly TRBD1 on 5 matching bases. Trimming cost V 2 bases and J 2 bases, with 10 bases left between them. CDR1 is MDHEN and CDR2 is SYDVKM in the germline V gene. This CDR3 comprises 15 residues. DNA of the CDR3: TGTGCCAGCAGTTTAGGGGGGGGTGGCAATCAGCCCCAGCATTTT. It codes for CASSLGGGGNQPQHF. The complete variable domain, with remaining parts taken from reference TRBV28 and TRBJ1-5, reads DVKVTQSSRYLVKRTGEKVFLECVQDMDHENMFWYRQDPGLGLRLIYFSYDVKMKEKGDIPEGYSVSREKKERFSLILESASTNQTSMYLCASSLGGGGNQPQHFGDGTRLSIL.

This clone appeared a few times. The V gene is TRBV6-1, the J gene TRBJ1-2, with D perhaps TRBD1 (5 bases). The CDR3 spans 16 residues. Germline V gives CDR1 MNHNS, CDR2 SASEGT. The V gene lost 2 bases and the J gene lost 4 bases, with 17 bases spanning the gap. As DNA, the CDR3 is TGTGCCAGCAGTGAAATGGCGGGGCCAGAGGGCTATGGCTACACCTTC. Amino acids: CASSEMAGPEGYGYTF.

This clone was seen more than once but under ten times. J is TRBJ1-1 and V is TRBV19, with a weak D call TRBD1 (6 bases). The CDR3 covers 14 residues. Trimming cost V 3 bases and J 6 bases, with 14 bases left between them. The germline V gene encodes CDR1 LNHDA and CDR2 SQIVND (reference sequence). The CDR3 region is CASSMGTRSPEAFF. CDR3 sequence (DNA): TGTGCCAGTAGTATGGGGACACGGAGCCCTGAAGCTTTCTTT.

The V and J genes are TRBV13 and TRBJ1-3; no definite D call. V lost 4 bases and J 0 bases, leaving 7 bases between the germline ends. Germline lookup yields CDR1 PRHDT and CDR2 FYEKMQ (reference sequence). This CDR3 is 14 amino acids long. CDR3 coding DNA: TGTGCCAGCAGCTCGGAGGACTCTGGAAACACCATATATTTT. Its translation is CASSSEDSGNTIYF.

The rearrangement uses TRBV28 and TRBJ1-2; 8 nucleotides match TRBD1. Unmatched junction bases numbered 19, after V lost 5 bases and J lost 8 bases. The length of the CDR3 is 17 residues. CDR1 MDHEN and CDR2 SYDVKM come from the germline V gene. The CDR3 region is CASSPIGGLGQGEGYTF. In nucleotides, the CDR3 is TGTGCCAGCAGTCCGATTGGAGGTCTCGGACAGGGTGAAGGCTACACCTTC.

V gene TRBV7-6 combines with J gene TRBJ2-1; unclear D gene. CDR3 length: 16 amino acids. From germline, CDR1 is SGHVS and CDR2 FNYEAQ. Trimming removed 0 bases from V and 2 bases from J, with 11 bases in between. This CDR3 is CASSLAFRSAYNEQFF. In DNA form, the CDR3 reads TGTGCCAGCAGCTTAGCGTTCCGTTCCGCCTACAATGAGCAGTTCTTC. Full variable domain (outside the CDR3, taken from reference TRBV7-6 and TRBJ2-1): GAGVSQSPRYKVTKRGQDVALRCDPISGHVSLYWYRQALGQGPEFLTYFNYEAQQDKSGLPNDRFSAERPEGSISTLTIQRTEQRDSAMYRCASSLAFRSAYNEQFFGPGTRLTVL.

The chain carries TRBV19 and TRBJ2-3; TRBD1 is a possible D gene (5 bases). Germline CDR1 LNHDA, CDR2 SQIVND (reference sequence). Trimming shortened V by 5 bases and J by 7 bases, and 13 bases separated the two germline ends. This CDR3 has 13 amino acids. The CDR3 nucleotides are TGTGCCAGTAGTGATTCCAGGGTTAATACGCAGTATTTT. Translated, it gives CASSDSRVNTQYF.

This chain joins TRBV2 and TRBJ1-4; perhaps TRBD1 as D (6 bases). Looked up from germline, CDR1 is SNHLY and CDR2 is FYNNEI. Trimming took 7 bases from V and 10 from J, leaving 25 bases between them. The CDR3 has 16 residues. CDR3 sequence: CASMDPYTGNSGKLFF. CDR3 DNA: TGTGCCAGCATGGATCCCTACACAGGGAATAGTGGAAAACTGTTTTTT.

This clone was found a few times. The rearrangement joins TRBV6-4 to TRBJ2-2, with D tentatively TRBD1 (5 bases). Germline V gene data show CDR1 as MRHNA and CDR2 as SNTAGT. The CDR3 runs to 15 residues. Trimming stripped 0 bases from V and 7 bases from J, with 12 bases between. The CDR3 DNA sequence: TGTGCCAGCAGTGACTCAGGGGCCGGAAGCGGGGAGCTGTTTTTT. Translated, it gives CASSDSGAGSGELFF.